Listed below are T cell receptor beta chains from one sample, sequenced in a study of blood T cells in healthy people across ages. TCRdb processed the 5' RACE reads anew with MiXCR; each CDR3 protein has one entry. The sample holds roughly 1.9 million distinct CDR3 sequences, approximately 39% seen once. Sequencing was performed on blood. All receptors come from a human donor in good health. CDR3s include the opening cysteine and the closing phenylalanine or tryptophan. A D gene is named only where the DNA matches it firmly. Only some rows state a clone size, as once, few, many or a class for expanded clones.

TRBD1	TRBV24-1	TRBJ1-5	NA	CATSDSPGQGNQPQHF	TGTGCCACCAGTGATTCCCCGGGACAGGGCAATCAGCCCCAGCATTTT
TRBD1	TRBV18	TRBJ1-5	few	CASSPTSQGNQPQHF	TGTGCCAGCTCACCAACATCACAGGGGAATCAGCCCCAGCATTTT
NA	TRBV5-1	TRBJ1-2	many	CASSAGTNYGYTF	TGCGCCAGCAGCGCCGGGACTAACTATGGCTACACCTTC
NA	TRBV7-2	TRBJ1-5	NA	CASSPEEGEHQPQHF	TGTGCCAGCAGCCCAGAGGAGGGAGAGCATCAGCCCCAGCATTTT
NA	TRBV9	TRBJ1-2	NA	CASSGSRGGTPSRENYGYTF	TGTGCCAGCAGCGGGAGCAGGGGAGGGACGCCCTCAAGGGAGAACTATGGCTACACCTTC
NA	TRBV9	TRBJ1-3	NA	CASSALDSRNTIYF	TGTGCCAGCAGCGCCCTGGACAGTCGAAACACCATATATTTT
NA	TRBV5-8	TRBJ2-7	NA	CASSRSGGGSPLEQYF	TGTGCCAGCTCCCGGTCAGGCGGGGGCTCTCCTCTCGAGCAGTACTTC
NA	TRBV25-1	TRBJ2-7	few	CASSGTVDYEQYF	TGTGCCAGCAGTGGGACAGTGGACTACGAGCAGTACTTC
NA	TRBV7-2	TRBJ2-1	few	CASSRFADNEQFF	TGTGCCAGCAGCCGGTTTGCGGACAATGAGCAGTTCTTC
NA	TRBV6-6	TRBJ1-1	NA	CASSKSGEVNTEAFF	TGTGCCAGCAGTAAATCAGGGGAAGTGAACACTGAAGCTTTCTTT
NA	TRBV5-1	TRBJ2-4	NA	CASSPSAEVKYF	TGCGCCAGCTCCCCGTCGGCGGAGGTCAAGTACTTC
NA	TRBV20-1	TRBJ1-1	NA	CSARDTGTMNTEAFF	TGCAGTGCTAGAGATACCGGGACAATGAACACTGAAGCTTTCTTT